A single sample is the source of the 22 T cell receptor beta chains below, sequenced in a study of human T cells and chemical hapten exposure. Each CDR3 protein is one row after TCRdb ran MiXCR on the RACE reads. The data show some 360,000 distinct CDR3 sequences, around 5.5% seen once. As for time point: pre-sensitization, week 0. Treatment noted: therapeutic diphenylcyclopropenone sensitization with weekly scalp DPC. The sequencing used whole blood, collected in connection with sensitization to the hapten diphenylcyclopropenone (DPC). These receptors were collected from a woman between 50 and 59 years old with alopecia areata. Some clones in this sample may be carry-over from other donors' samples.

This clonotype was recorded at least ten times. The CDR3, as DNA: TGTGCCAGCAGAGAAAGAGGGGGCAATCAGCCCCAGCATTTT. Protein product: CASRERGGNQPQHF. This chain joins TRBV6-6 and TRBJ1-5; D possibly corresponds to TRBD1 (5 bases). The V gene's germline CDR1 is MNHNY and CDR2 SVGAGI (reference sequence). This CDR3 contains 14 residues. Trimming removed 6 bases at V and 2 bases at J, with 11 bases between.

This clonotype has ten or more counts. V and J are TRBV6-5 and TRBJ2-5; D is unclear. Germline values: CDR1 MNHEY, CDR2 SVGAGI. V was trimmed by 6 bases and J by 4 bases, leaving 12 bases between them. CDR3 size: 13 residues. As DNA, the CDR3 is TGTGCCAGCAGAAGGCGAACGCCAGAGACCCAGTACTTC. Translating gives CASRRRTPETQYF.

The chain employs TRBV5-1 and TRBJ2-5, with unresolved D. The germline V and J ends were trimmed by 0 bases and 1 base, with 13 bases remaining between them. Germline V gene sequence: CDR1 SGHRS, CDR2 YFSETQ. The CDR3 has 16 amino acids. CDR3 sequence (DNA): TGCGCCAGCAGCTTGGTAGTCACGAGCCTCCAAGAGACCCAGTACTTC. Its protein product is CASSLVVTSLQETQYF. Full variable domain (outside the CDR3, taken from reference TRBV5-1 and TRBJ2-5): KAGVTQTPRYLIKTRGQQVTLSCSPISGHRSVSWYQQTPGQGLQFLFEYFSETQRNKGNFPGRFSGRQFSNSRSEMNVSTLELGDSALYLCASSLVVTSLQETQYFGPGTRLLVL.

The chain couples TRBV12-5 to TRBJ2-1; D possibly corresponds to TRBD2 (5 bases). Looked up from germline, CDR1 is LGHNT and CDR2 is FRNRAP. The CDR3 extends over 14 amino acids. V lost 5 bases to trimming and J lost 10 bases, with 18 bases between them. This CDR3 is CASGGLLEGWEQFF. Here the CDR3 DNA reads TGTGCTAGTGGTGGCCTCCTCGAGGGATGGGAGCAGTTCTTC.

This rearrangement joins TRBV7-6 to TRBJ1-4; 7 nucleotides agree with TRBD1. Per the germline V gene, CDR1 is SGHVS and CDR2 is FNYEAQ. This CDR3 is built from 15 residues. The trim removed 5 bases at V and 7 bases at J, leaving 10 bases unmatched. Written as DNA, the CDR3 is TGTGCCAGCAGCCCGACAGGGCTTCGAATTGAAAAACTGTTTTTT. It specifies CASSPTGLRIEKLFF.

Ten or more counts support this clonotype. The rearrangement uses TRBV12-3 or TRBV12-4 and TRBJ2-3; D is undetermined. The CDR3 has 15 residues. V lost 1 base to trimming and J lost 1 base, with 9 bases between them. CDR3 sequence (DNA): TGTGCCAGCAGTTTAGGGGGTGAGCGCACAGATACGCAGTATTTT. As protein: CASSLGGERTDTQYF.

This clonotype was detected many times. The chain carries TRBV30 and TRBJ2-7, with TRBD1 matching over 9 bases. The V gene end was trimmed by 1 base and the J gene end by 4 bases; junction bases not matched to a gene: 11. This CDR3 comprises 16 residues. The V gene's germline CDR1 is GTSNPN and CDR2 SVGIG (reference sequence). The CDR3 nucleotides are TGTGCCTGGAGTGACCCGCCGGGACAGGGATGGTACGAGCAGTACTTC. The encoded protein is CAWSDPPGQGWYEQYF.

This clonotype was picked up many times. The V call is TRBV5-4, the J call TRBJ2-2; D may be TRBD1 or TRBD2 (5 bases each). CDR3 length: 16 residues. The germline V gene encodes CDR1 SGHNT and CDR2 YYREEE (reference sequence). Trimming removed 5 bases at V and 4 bases at J, with 18 bases between. In DNA form, the CDR3 reads TGTGCCAGCAGTTCCCTGGGGACCATACTCACCGGGGAGCTGTTTTTT. Its protein product is CASSSLGTILTGELFF. The full variable domain, with the rest looked up from reference TRBV5-4 and TRBJ2-2, is ETGVTQSPTHLIKTRGQQVTLRCSSQSGHNTVSWYQQALGQGPQFIFQYYREEENGRGNFPPRFSGLQFPNYSSELNVNALELDDSALYLCASSSLGTILTGELFFGEGSRLTVL.

This clonotype turned up a few times. J is TRBJ1-4 and V is TRBV7-9; D is ambiguous. V was trimmed by 1 base and J by 0 bases, leaving 6 bases between them. The germline CDR1 and CDR2 sequences are SEHNR and FQNEAQ (reference sequence). The CDR3 consists of 15 residues. The CDR3 loop reads CASSLDLATNEKLFF. The CDR3, as DNA: TGTGCCAGCAGCTTAGACCTTGCAACTAATGAAAAACTGTTTTTT.

The V and J genes are TRBV7-2 and TRBJ2-3, with 7 nucleotides matching TRBD1. This CDR3 region has 14 residues. Per germline, CDR1 SGHTA and CDR2 FQGNSA. The V segment lost 4 bases and the J segment 1 base; nucleotides outside the gene matches: 2. The CDR3 sequence: CASSSQGGTDTQYF. Here the CDR3 DNA reads TGTGCCAGCAGCTCCCAGGGGGGCACAGATACGCAGTATTTT.

V usage is TRBV27 and J usage is TRBJ2-6, with TRBD2 identical over 11 bases. J was trimmed by 2 bases and V by 5 bases; bases with no gene match: 8. This CDR3 region has 18 residues. The germline gives CDR1 MNHEY, CDR2 SMNVEV (reference sequence). CDR3 in amino acids: CASSATSGRLTGANVLTF. CDR3 nucleotides: TGTGCCAGCAGTGCAACTAGCGGGAGACTCACTGGGGCCAACGTCCTGACTTTC.

This clonotype has ten or more counts. This chain links TRBV18 with TRBJ1-4; D is unresolved. The CDR3 totals 14 residues. Trimming left V 6 bases short and J 8 bases short, with 16 bases between. The germline gives CDR1 KGHSH, CDR2 LQKENI. The DNA of the CDR3 is TGTGCCAGCTCGTCGGGGATAGGAGGAGAAAAACTGTTTTTT. Protein: CASSSGIGGEKLFF. Together with reference TRBV18 and TRBJ1-4, the CDR3 gives the full variable domain: NAGVMQNPRHLVRRRGQEARLRCSPMKGHSHVYWYRQLPEEGLKFMVYLQKENIIDESGMPKERFSAEFPKEGPSILRIQQVVRGDSAAYFCASSSGIGGEKLFFGSGTQLSVL.

This chain links TRBV27 with TRBJ1-1; D gene unclear. Trimming took off 5 bases at V and 10 bases at J, with 14 bases between the two ends. Per germline, CDR1 MNHEY and CDR2 SMNVEV (reference sequence). This CDR3 is built from 12 residues. The CDR3 protein is CASSPPVGVAFF. The CDR3 DNA reads TGTGCCAGCAGTCCGCCAGTTGGGGTAGCTTTCTTT.

The V and J genes are TRBV4-1 and TRBJ2-7; 8 bases align to TRBD1. Germline CDR1 and CDR2: MGHRA and YSYEKL. Losses at the gene ends were 3 bases for V and 5 bases for J; bases not matched to a gene: 6. The CDR3 length is 14 residues. The CDR3 region has the DNA TGCGCCAGCAGCCAGACAGGGGAGTTCGACGAGCAGTACTTC. Translated, it gives CASSQTGEFDEQYF.

The chain recombines TRBV28 with TRBJ2-7, with TRBD2 identical over 10 bases. Trimming removed 2 bases from V and 5 bases from J; junction bases left unmatched: 9. Germline V gene sequence: CDR1 MDHEN, CDR2 SYDVKM. This CDR3 has 16 residues. The CDR3 reads CASSLNGLAGANEQYF. CDR3 in DNA: TGTGCCAGCAGTTTAAACGGTCTAGCGGGGGCCAACGAGCAGTACTTC.

This clonotype came up a few times. J is TRBJ2-7 and V is TRBV27; no clear D. Trimming left V 8 bases short and J 2 bases short, with 16 bases between. Germline loops: CDR1 MNHEY, CDR2 SMNVEV (reference sequence). The CDR3 is 14 amino acids. CDR3 sequence: CASGIGTAPYEQYF. In nucleotides, the CDR3 is TGTGCCAGCGGGATCGGTACAGCGCCCTACGAGCAGTACTTC.

This clonotype was recorded a few times. V usage is TRBV7-8 and J usage is TRBJ2-3, with D perhaps given as TRBD1 or TRBD2 (5 bases each). The CDR3 length is 14 residues. The V end lost 2 bases, the J end lost 5 bases, and 11 bases lay between the germline ends. Germline V gene data show CDR1 as SGHVS and CDR2 as FQNEAQ. Here the CDR3 reads CASSLRIGGDTQYF. The CDR3 nucleotides read TGTGCCAGCAGCTTAAGGATTGGGGGAGATACGCAGTATTTT.

In this sample, this clonotype turned up many times. The chain joins TRBV12-3 or TRBV12-4 to TRBJ2-7; D possibly corresponds to TRBD2 (6 bases). V was shortened by 5 bases and J by 1 base, with 15 bases between the two germline ends. CDR3 length equals 15 residues. Written as DNA, the CDR3 is TGTGCCAGCAGTAACGGGGGAGTGGAGTCCTACGAGCAGTACTTC. Translating it yields CASSNGGVESYEQYF.

This clonotype was counted between two and nine times. This chain connects TRBV20-1 to TRBJ1-5; TRBD1 might be the D (6 bases). The CDR3 covers 15 residues. With 1 base removed from V and 1 base from J, the gap between germline ends came to 11 bases. Germline CDR1 is DFQATT and CDR2 is SNEGSKA (reference sequence). For the CDR3, the DNA is TGCAGTGCTAGAGTTCCAGGGGTAAGCAATCAGCCCCAGCATTTT. As protein: CSARVPGVSNQPQHF.

This clonotype was found many times. The CDR3 protein is CASSPYLSGNTEAFF. The CDR3 nucleotides read TGTGCCAGCAGTCCTTACCTCTCCGGGAACACTGAAGCTTTCTTT. V is TRBV6-5 and J is TRBJ1-1; D unclear. The V gene's germline CDR1 is MNHEY and CDR2 SVGAGI. V shed 5 bases and J shed 1 base, with 14 bases lying between them. The CDR3 sequence is 15 residues long.

J is TRBJ2-7 and V is TRBV2, with D possibly matching TRBD2 (5 bases). CDR1 is SNHLY, CDR2 FYNNEI, per germline. The CDR3 is 14 residues long. V was shortened by 3 bases and J by 3 bases, with 12 bases between the two germline ends. The CDR3 loop reads CASSDFEGNYEQYF. The CDR3 nucleotides are TGTGCCAGCAGTGATTTCGAGGGAAACTACGAGCAGTACTTC.

A few counts support this clonotype. The rearrangement joins TRBV28 to TRBJ2-3; weak D call: TRBD2 (6 bases). Trimming pared 4 bases from V and 5 bases from J, leaving 13 bases between. This CDR3 spans 14 amino acids. Per the germline V gene, CDR1 is MDHEN and CDR2 is SYDVKM. CDR3 amino acids: CASSSYPGRDTQYF. CDR3 nucleotides: TGTGCCAGCAGTTCATACCCCGGGAGAGATACGCAGTATTTT.